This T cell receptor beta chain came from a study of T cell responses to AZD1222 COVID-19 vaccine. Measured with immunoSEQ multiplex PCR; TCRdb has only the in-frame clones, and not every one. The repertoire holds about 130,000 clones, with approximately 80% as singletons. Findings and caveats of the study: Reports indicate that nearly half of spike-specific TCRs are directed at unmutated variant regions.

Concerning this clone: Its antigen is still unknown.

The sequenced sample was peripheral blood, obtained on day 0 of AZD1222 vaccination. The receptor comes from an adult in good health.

The CDR3 region is CASSPTDSRSGEQFF. In DNA form, the CDR3 reads TGTGCCAGCAGTCCGACAGATAGTAGGAGTGGTGAGCAGTTCTTC. The chain carries TRBV5-6 and TRBJ2-1; maybe TRBD1 (5 bases). Trimming cost V 5 bases and J 9 bases, with 21 bases left between them. CDR3 length: 15 residues. The germline CDR1 and CDR2 sequences are SGHDT and YYEEEE.